What follows are 22 T cell receptor beta chains derived from one specimen sequenced in a study of monozygotic twins with inflammatory bowel disease. TCRdb re-analyzed the 5' RACE reads; it lists each CDR3 protein once, without DNA. This sample contains around 380,000 distinct CDR3 sequences. The sequenced sample was blood. The origin of the receptors is a human donor with ulcerative colitis or Crohn's disease, or a healthy co-twin of an affected twin (not recorded which).

The CDR3 region is CASSSPPGQGPESGYTF. V and J are TRBV7-3 and TRBJ1-2; there is no DNA to check the TCRdb D call of TRBD1. From germline, CDR1 is SGHTA and CDR2 FQGTGA. The length of the CDR3 is 17 residues.

The gene calls are TRBV6-1 and TRBJ2-6; TCRdb returns TRBD1, unconfirmable since there is no DNA. CDR1 is MNHNS and CDR2 is SASEGT in the germline V gene. The CDR3 is 15 amino acids. The CDR3 loop reads CASSTGEAGANVLTF.

This sequence joins TRBV5-4 and TRBJ2-2. This CDR3 spans 11 amino acids. Germline V gene lookup returns CDR1 SGHNT and CDR2 YYREEE (reference sequence). The CDR3 spells CASSLEGELFF.

The rearrangement joins TRBV24-1 to TRBJ2-1; absent DNA, TCRdb's TRBD1 call cannot be checked. CDR3 length: 15 residues. Per germline, CDR1 KGHDR and CDR2 SFDVKD. This CDR3 reads CATSDGGQGVREQFF.

The chain joins TRBV5-6 to TRBJ2-3; as DNA is missing, the TRBD1 call by TCRdb cannot be tested. Germline CDR1 reads SGHDT; CDR2 reads YYEEEE. CDR3 size: 16 residues. CDR3 sequence: CASSFARGLFRDTQYF.

V is TRBV2 and J is TRBJ2-3; TCRdb picks TRBD2, but there is no DNA to check that call. Per the germline V gene, CDR1 is SNHLY and CDR2 is FYNNEI. This CDR3 contains 14 residues. The CDR3 loop reads CATKLAGNTDTQYF.

The chain uses TRBV12-3 or TRBV12-4 and TRBJ2-5; TCRdb's D call of TRBD1 is untestable without DNA. This CDR3 has 12 residues. The CDR3 loop is CASRPGGETQYF.

The chain joins TRBV2 to TRBJ1-5; TCRdb names TRBD1, which stays unverified in the absence of DNA. This CDR3 contains 13 residues. Germline values: CDR1 SNHLY, CDR2 FYNNEI. The CDR3 sequence: CASSQGEGQPQHF.

V usage is TRBV5-5 and J usage is TRBJ1-2. Germline CDR1 SGHKS, CDR2 YYEKEE (reference sequence). The CDR3 contains 14 residues. The CDR3 reads CASSTTPSNYGYTF. The full variable domain, rest sourced from reference TRBV5-5 and TRBJ1-2, is DAGVTQSPTHLIKTRGQQVTLRCSPISGHKSVSWYQQVLGQGPQFIFQYYEKEERGRGNFPDRFSARQFPNYSSELNVNALLLGDSALYLCASSTTPSNYGYTFGSGTRLTVV.

The chain uses TRBV5-1 and TRBJ2-1; the D call from TCRdb, TRBD2, cannot be confirmed without DNA. The CDR3 is 14 residues long. Germline V gives CDR1 SGHRS, CDR2 YFSETQ. CDR3 amino acids: CASRTSGSYNEQFF.

The chain has TRBV19 and TRBJ2-2; the D call of TRBD1 rests on TCRdb alone, since no DNA is present to check it. Per germline, CDR1 LNHDA and CDR2 SQIVND (reference sequence). The CDR3 consists of 16 residues. The CDR3 loop reads CASSIGDRLNTGELFF.

The V gene is TRBV6-5, the J gene TRBJ2-5. Germline loops: CDR1 MNHEY, CDR2 SVGAGI. This CDR3 region has 14 residues. The CDR3 loop is CASSYSSPAGTQYF.

The rearrangement joins TRBV5-1 to TRBJ2-5; TCRdb gives TRBD2 as the D gene, but with no DNA this cannot be confirmed. The CDR3 sequence is 14 residues long. CDR1 is SGHRS, CDR2 YFSETQ, per germline. CDR3 residues: CASSSNRPEGTQYF.

The chain recombines TRBV28 with TRBJ2-7; the D gene TCRdb calls, TRBD2, cannot be checked with no DNA. The CDR3 has 16 amino acids. The germline gives CDR1 MDHEN, CDR2 SYDVKM. CDR3 sequence: CASSSGTSDYSYEQYF.

The J gene is TRBJ2-1, the V gene TRBV5-5; TCRdb designates TRBD2, a call that cannot be tested without DNA. This CDR3 spans 14 amino acids. Germline assignment: CDR1 SGHKS and CDR2 YYEKEE (reference sequence). CDR3 region: CASSNVREEDEQFF.

This rearrangement joins TRBV20-1 to TRBJ2-5; the TRBD1 assignment by TCRdb is unverifiable without DNA. Per germline, CDR1 DFQATT and CDR2 SNEGSKA (reference sequence). This CDR3 is built from 15 residues. The CDR3 region is CSARDLGRVQETQYF.

This sequence joins TRBV7-8 and TRBJ2-7; with no DNA, the TCRdb D assignment of TRBD2 cannot be verified. The V gene's germline CDR1 is SGHVS and CDR2 FQNEAQ. The CDR3 is 15 residues long. CDR3 amino acids: CASRETSASSYEQYF.

The CDR3 sequence is CSASGGSGHRDYGYTF. The chain couples TRBV20-1 to TRBJ1-2; TCRdb lists TRBD1, though no DNA is available to test this call. CDR1 and CDR2 (germline): DFQATT, SNEGSKA (reference sequence). The length of the CDR3 is 16 residues.

V is TRBV9 and J is TRBJ1-3. CDR3 length: 17 residues. Germline CDR1 and CDR2: SGDLS and YYNGEE. This CDR3 is CASSAPRGDQSGNTIYF. Variable domain in full (rest from reference TRBV9 and TRBJ1-3): DSGVTQTPKHLITATGQRVTLRCSPRSGDLSVYWYQQSLDQGLQFLIQYYNGEERAKGNILERFSAQQFPDLHSELNLSSLELGDSALYFCASSAPRGDQSGNTIYFGEGSWLTVV.

The chain is built from TRBV20-1 and TRBJ2-3; TCRdb names TRBD2, which stays unverified in the absence of DNA. The germline gives CDR1 DFQATT, CDR2 SNEGSKA (reference sequence). This CDR3 region has 19 residues. The CDR3 here is CSASKDGIAGGPSTDTQYF.

The V call is TRBV5-1, the J call TRBJ2-5; without DNA, the TCRdb call of TRBD1 cannot be checked. Germline assignment: CDR1 SGHRS and CDR2 YFSETQ. The CDR3 loop spans 16 amino acids. The CDR3 is CASSQSIQGAEETQYF.

The V and J genes are TRBV29-1 and TRBJ1-2. Germline values: CDR1 SQVTM, CDR2 ANQGSEA. The CDR3 totals 12 residues. The CDR3 spells CSVVGEDYGYTF.